A selection of T cell receptor beta chains follows, all from one sample in a study of shared clonotypes between healthy human individuals. Sequencing used immunoSEQ multiplex PCR; TCRdb keeps in-frame clones, though not all of them. The profile shows roughly 380,000 clones, roughly 96% of them singletons. Material: memory CD8+ T cells sorted from blood. These receptors were obtained from a man aged 25 to 40 in good health. Both conserved end residues are part of each CDR3. D genes are given only for firm matches. Clone size, where shown, is once, few, many, or a class for clones that have expanded.

TRBD2 | TRBJ2-3 | . | TRBV10-3 | TGTGCCATCAGTGACGCGGGAGATGGGACAGATACGCAGTATTTT | CAISDAGDGTDTQYF
. | TRBJ2-2 | . | TRBV19 | TGTGCCAGTAGTACCGACAACACCGGGGAGCTGTTTTTT | CASSTDNTGELFF
. | TRBJ1-2 | once | TRBV7-9 | TGTGCCAGCAGCCCGCCGACAGGCTATAACTATGGCTACACCTTC | CASSPPTGYNYGYTF
TRBD2 | TRBJ2-1 | . | TRBV27 | TGTGCCAGCAGTTTAGCTAGCGGCTCCTACAATGAGCAGTTCTTC | CASSLASGSYNEQFF
TRBD2 | TRBJ2-3 | . | TRBV9 | TGTGCCAGCAGCGTCCCCGGGACTAACACAGATACGCAGTATTTT | CASSVPGTNTDTQYF
TRBD2 | TRBJ2-7 | . | TRBV6-1 | TGTGCCAGCAGTGATAGGGTAGCGGGAAGGTACGAGCAGTACTTC | CASSDRVAGRYEQYF
. | TRBJ1-2 | . | TRBV30 | TGTGCCTGGGGGGGACGGATCTATGGCTACACCTTC | CAWGGRIYGYTF
TRBD1 | TRBJ1-5 | . | TRBV28 | TGTGCCAGCAGTTCACAGGGGGCTCGCAATCAGCCCCAGCATTTT | CASSSQGARNQPQHF
. | TRBJ1-5 | . | TRBV28 | TGTGCCAGCAGTCTCGGGGGGGGATCAGGTCAGCCCCAGCATTTT | CASSLGGGSGQPQHF
TRBD2 | TRBJ2-3 | . | TRBV13 | TGTGCCAGCAGCTTAAGGCCTAGCGGGGCCCTTAGCACAGATACGCAGTATTTT | CASSLRPSGALSTDTQYF
. | TRBJ1-2 | . | TRBV28 | TGTGCCAGCAGTGCCCCGGGGGGAGGGGGACCTAAACCCATCTATGGCTACACCTTC | CASSAPGGGGPKPIYGYTF
TRBD1 | TRBJ1-2 | . | TRBV28 | TGTGCCAGCAGTTTGTGGTCAATTGGGACAGAAATCCGCTATGGCTACACCTTC | CASSLWSIGTEIRYGYTF
TRBD1 | TRBJ2-1 | . | TRBV28 | TGTGCCAGCCAAGGACAGGGGTCCTACAATGAGCAGTTCTTC | CASQGQGSYNEQFF
. | TRBJ2-3 | . | TRBV7-9 | TGTGCCAGCAGCTTAGTCTGGGAAGATACGCAGTATTTT | CASSLVWEDTQYF
. | TRBJ2-1 | . | TRBV4-2 | TGTGCCAGCAGCCAGCCCAGGGGTGGGCAAGTAAGGAATGAGCAGTTCTTC | CASSQPRGGQVRNEQFF
. | TRBJ1-2 | . | TRBV14 | TGTGCCAGCAGCCAGCCCGGGGGCGGGAGTGGCTACACCTTC | CASSQPGGGSGYTF
. | TRBJ2-3 | . | TRBV5-1 | TGCGCCAGCAGCTTGGGGGAGGCTAGCACAGATACGCAGTATTTT | CASSLGEASTDTQYF
. | TRBJ2-1 | . | TRBV10-3 | TGTGCCATCAGTGCGTTACCGGGCCCGTACAATGAGCAGTTCTTC | CAISALPGPYNEQFF
. | TRBJ1-3 | . | TRBV5-4 | TGTGCCAGCAGCTTGGACCCCACAGGGCCAGGAAACACCATATATTTT | CASSLDPTGPGNTIYF
TRBD1 | TRBJ2-7 | . | TRBV28 | TGTGCCAGCAGTTTATCTGAGGGGGCAAGGCAGTACTTC | CASSLSEGARQYF
. | TRBJ2-3 | . | TRBV5-1 | TGCGCCAGCAGCTTCGGTGGGTTTACAGATACGCAGTATTTT | CASSFGGFTDTQYF
. | TRBJ2-2 | . | TRBV6-6 | TGTGCCAGCAGGGGGAGCTACCCCGGGGAGCTGTTTTTT | CASRGSYPGELFF
. | TRBJ1-1 | . | TRBV2 | TGTGCCAGCAGCAAGGGTTCAGGGGAAGCTTTCTTT | CASSKGSGEAFF
TRBD2 | TRBJ2-7 | . | TRBV28 | TGTGCCAGCAGTCCATTAGCGGGAGTTCCCTGGGAGCAGTACTTC | CASSPLAGVPWEQYF
TRBD1 | TRBJ2-5 | . | TRBV7-6 | TGTGCCAGCAGCCTGGACAGGGAAGAGACCCAGTACTTC | CASSLDREETQYF
. | TRBJ2-4 | . | TRBV2 | TGTGCCAGCAGTCCCGACTTAGTCGGAAACATTCAGTACTTC | CASSPDLVGNIQYF
. | TRBJ2-7 | . | TRBV7-2 | TGTGCCAGCAGCTTCACTCCAGTAGAGATGCACGAGCAGTACTTC | CASSFTPVEMHEQYF
. | TRBJ2-7 | once | TRBV6-1 | TGTGCCAGCCTGGGGGGCCAAACGAGACCCTACGAGCAGTACTTC | CASLGGQTRPYEQYF
TRBD1 | TRBJ2-5 | . | TRBV29-1 | TGCAGCGTTGATGCCGGGACAGGGGCTGAGACCCAGTACTTC | CSVDAGTGAETQYF